This TCR beta chain originates from a study of cytotoxic CD8 clonotypes in ibrutinib-treated CLL. Study-wide results and caveats: Baseline values of clonality outstripped age-matched healthy donors and followed circulating CD8+ T-cell counts.

A word on this clone: What it recognizes is unknown. At one end, the junction sequence differs from germline, possibly due to a read error.

Germline loops: CDR1 SSHAT, CDR2 FNYEAQ (reference sequence). The CDR3 sequence is 15 residues long. Profiling relied on immunoSEQ multiplex PCR, and the TCRdb table lists in-frame clones only, not all of them. The table includes around 92,000 clones, over 60% detected once. The chain recombines TRBV7-7 with TRBJ2-7; 9 bases match TRBD1. The source of this sequence is a human donor with chronic lymphocytic leukemia. The sequencing used PBMCs, collected after 24 months of ibrutinib treatment. The CDR3 protein is CASSPGTGLVNEQYF. The CDR3 coding sequence is TGTGCTAGCAGCCCCGGGACAGGGTTGGTTAACGAGCAGTACTTC.